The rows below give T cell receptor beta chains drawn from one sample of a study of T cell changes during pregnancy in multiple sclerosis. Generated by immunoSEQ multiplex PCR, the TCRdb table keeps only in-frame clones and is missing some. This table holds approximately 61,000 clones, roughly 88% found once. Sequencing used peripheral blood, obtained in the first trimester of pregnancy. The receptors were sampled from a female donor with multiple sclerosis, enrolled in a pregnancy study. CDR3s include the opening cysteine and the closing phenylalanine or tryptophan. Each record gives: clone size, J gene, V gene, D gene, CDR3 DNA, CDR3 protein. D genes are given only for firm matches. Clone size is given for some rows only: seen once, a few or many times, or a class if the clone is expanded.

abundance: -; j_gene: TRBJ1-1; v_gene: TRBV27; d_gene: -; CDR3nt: TGTGCCAGCAGTTTACGGGGGGGGTGGGGGGTAGACACTGAAGCTTTCTTT; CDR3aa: CASSLRGGWGVDTEAFF
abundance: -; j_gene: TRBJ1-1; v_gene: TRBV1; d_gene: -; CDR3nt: TGCACCAGCAGTACCTCCGGGACAGGGAATTGGCGGAACACTGAAGCTTTCTTT; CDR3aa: CTSSTSGTGNWRNTEAFF
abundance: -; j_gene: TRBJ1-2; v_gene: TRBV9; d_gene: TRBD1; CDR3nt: TGTGCCAGCAGCGGAGAGGGACAGGGTGGTCATGGCTACACCTTC; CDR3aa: CASSGEGQGGHGYTF
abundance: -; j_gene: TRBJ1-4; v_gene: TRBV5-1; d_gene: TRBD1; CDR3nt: TGCGCCAGCAGTGAGGGACAGGGCCGTGAAAAACTGTTTTTT; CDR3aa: CASSEGQGREKLFF
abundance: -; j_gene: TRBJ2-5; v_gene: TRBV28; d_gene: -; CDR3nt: TGTGCCAGCAGCACCTGGCGCGGGAAGGCGCAAGAGACCCAGTACTTC; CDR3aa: CASSTWRGKAQETQYF
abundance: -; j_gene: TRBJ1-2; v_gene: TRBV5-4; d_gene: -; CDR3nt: TGTGCCAGCAGCTTGGTTGCAGGCTATGGCTACACCTTC; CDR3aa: CASSLVAGYGYTF
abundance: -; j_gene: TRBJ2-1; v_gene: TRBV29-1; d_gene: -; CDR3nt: TGCAGCGTCCGGGACACCAACTCTTACAATGAGCAGTTCTTC; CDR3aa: CSVRDTNSYNEQFF
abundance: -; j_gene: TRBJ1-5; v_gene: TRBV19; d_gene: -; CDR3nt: TGTGCCAGTAGTCCTGGAGGGGGGGGCAATCAGCCCCAGCATTTT; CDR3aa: CASSPGGGGNQPQHF
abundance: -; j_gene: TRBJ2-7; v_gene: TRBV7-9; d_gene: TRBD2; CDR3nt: TGTGCCAGCAGCATCACTAGCGGGAGCTACGAGCAGTACTTC; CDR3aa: CASSITSGSYEQYF
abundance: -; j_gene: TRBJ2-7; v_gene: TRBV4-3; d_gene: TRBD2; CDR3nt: TGCGCCAGCAGCCAACTACTAGCGGGAGGGCCCGAGCAGTACTTC; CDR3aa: CASSQLLAGGPEQYF
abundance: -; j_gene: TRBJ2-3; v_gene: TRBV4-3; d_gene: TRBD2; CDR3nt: TGCGCCAGCAGCCAAGGCCCGCTAGCGGGAGCGGCAGATACGCAGTATTTT; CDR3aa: CASSQGPLAGAADTQYF
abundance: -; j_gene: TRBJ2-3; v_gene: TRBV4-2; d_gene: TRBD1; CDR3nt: TGTGCCAGCAGCCTAATGGCCCTTGGGACAGTTAGCACAGATACGCAGTATTTT; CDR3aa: CASSLMALGTVSTDTQYF
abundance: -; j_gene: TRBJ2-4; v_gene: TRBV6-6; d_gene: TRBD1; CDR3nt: TGTGCCAGCAGTCCCACAGGGGATCGAGATTACTTC; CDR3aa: CASSPTGDRDYF
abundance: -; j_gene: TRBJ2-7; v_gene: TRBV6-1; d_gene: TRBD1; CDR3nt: TGTGCCAGCAACGACAGGGGAAATTCCTACGAGCAGTACTTC; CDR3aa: CASNDRGNSYEQYF
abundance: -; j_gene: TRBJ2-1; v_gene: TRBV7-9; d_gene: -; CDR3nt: TGTGCCAGCAGCTTAGCTAGCGGTAGCTCCTACAATGAGCAGTTCTTC; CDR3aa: CASSLASGSSYNEQFF
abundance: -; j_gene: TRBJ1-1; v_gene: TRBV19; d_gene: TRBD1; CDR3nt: TGTGCCAGTAGTATAAAGGGGGCGCTTGACACTGAAGCTTTCTTT; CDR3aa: CASSIKGALDTEAFF
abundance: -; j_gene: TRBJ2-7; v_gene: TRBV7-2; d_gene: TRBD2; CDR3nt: TGTGCCAGCAGCTTAGAAGCTAGCGGACCATACGAGCAGTACTTC; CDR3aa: CASSLEASGPYEQYF
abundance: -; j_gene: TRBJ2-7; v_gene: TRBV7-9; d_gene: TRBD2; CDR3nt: TGTGCCAGCAGCTTAGCTAGCGGGAGTGTCTACGAGCAGTACTTC; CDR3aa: CASSLASGSVYEQYF
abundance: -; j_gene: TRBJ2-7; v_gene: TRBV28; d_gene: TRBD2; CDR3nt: TGTGCCAGCAGCTGGGGTAGCGGGGCCCAGGAGCAGTACTTC; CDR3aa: CASSWGSGAQEQYF
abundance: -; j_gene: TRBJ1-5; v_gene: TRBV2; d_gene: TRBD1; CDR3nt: TGTGCCAGCAGTGAGGAGGTCGGGACAGCGCCCCAGCATTTT; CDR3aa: CASSEEVGTAPQHF
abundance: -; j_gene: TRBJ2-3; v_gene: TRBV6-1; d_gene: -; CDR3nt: TGTGCCAGCAGTAAGTTTCAGGGCCTCACAGATACGCAGTATTTT; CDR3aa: CASSKFQGLTDTQYF
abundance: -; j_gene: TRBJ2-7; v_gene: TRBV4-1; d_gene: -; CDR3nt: TGCGCCAGCAGCCAGGGTGGACAGAGCTCCTACGAGCAGTACTTC; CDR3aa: CASSQGGQSSYEQYF
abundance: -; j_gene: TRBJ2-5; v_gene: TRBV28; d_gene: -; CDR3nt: TGTGCCAGCAGAAATGCCGGGACAATCTTTTCGAAGGAGACCCAGTACTTC; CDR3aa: CASRNAGTIFSKETQYF
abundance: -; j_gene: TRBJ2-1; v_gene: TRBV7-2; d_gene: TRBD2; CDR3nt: TGTGCCAGCAGCTCCTTATCCGAGAGCGGGAAGTTCTTC; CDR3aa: CASSSLSESGKFF
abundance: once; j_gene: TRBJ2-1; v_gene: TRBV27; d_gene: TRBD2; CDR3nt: TGTGCCAGCAGTCCCAAATCCGCGGGAGTTGGGGTGAATGAGCAGTTCTTC; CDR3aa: CASSPKSAGVGVNEQFF
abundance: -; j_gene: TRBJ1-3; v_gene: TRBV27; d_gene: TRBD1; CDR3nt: TGTGCCAGCAGTTTACCTCACTCAGGACAGGGGAGTTCTGGAAACACCATATATTTT; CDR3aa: CASSLPHSGQGSSGNTIYF
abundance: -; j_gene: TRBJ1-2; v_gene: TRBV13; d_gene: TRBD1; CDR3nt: TGTGCCAGCGCCAATGACAGGGTCGAAGGCTACACCTTC; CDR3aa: CASANDRVEGYTF
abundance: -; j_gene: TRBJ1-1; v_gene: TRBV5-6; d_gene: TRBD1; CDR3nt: TGTGCCAGCAGCTTGACCAGGGGGGAAGGTGTCGCTGAAGCTTTCTTT; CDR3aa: CASSLTRGEGVAEAFF
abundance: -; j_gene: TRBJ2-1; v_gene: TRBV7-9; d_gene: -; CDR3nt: TGTGCCAGCAGCTCACTCCAGGTTGAGCAGTTCTTC; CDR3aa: CASSSLQVEQFF
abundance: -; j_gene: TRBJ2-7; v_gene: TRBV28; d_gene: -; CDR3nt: TGTGCCAGCAGTTTATGGGCTCAGGGTCCCTACGAGCAGTACTTC; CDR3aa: CASSLWAQGPYEQYF
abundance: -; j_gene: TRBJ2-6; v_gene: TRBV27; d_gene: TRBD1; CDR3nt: TGTGCCAGCAGTTATTGGGGGACAGGACTCTCTGGGGCCAACGTCCTGACTTTC; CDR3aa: CASSYWGTGLSGANVLTF
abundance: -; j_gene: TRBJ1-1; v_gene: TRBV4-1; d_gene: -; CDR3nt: TGCGCCAGCAGCCCGGATTTGGTACAGCGGGGAACTGAAGCTTTCTTT; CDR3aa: CASSPDLVQRGTEAFF
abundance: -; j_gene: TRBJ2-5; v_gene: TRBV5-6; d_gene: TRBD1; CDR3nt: TGTGCCACAGAGACAGGGTTAAGGGTGGGGCAAGAGACCCAGTACTTC; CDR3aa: CATETGLRVGQETQYF
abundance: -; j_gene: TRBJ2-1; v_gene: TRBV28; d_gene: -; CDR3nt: TGTGCCAGCAGTTACCGGACAGATAAGCAGTTCTTC; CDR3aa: CASSYRTDKQFF